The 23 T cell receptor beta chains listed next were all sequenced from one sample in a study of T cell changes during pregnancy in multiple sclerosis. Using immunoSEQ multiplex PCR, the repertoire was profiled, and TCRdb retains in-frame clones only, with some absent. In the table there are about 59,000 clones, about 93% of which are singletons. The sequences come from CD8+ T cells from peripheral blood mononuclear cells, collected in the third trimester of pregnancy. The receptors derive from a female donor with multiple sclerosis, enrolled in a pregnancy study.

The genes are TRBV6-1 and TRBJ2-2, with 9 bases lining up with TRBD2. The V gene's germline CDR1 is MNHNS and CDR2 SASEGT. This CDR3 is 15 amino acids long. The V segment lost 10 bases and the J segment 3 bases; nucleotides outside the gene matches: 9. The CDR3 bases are TGTGCCATCGATAGCGGGAGTCCCGACACCGGGGAGCTGTTTTTT. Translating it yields CAIDSGSPDTGELFF.

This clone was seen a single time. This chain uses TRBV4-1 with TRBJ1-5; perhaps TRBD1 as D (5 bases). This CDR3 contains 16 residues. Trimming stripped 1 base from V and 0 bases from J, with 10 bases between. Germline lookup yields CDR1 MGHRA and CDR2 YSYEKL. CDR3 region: CASSQASGGSNQPQHF. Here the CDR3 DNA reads TGCGCCAGCAGCCAAGCTTCGGGGGGTAGCAATCAGCCCCAGCATTTT.

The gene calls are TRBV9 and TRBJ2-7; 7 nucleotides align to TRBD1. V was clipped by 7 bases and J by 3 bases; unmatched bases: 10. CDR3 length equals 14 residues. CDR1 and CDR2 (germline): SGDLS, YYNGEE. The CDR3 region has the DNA TGTGCCAGCTCTCCCGGGACAGCTTACTACGAGCAGTACTTC. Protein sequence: CASSPGTAYYEQYF.

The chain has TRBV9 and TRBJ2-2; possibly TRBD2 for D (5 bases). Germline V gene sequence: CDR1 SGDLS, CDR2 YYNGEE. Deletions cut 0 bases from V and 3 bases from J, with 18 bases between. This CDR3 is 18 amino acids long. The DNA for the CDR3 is TGTGCCAGCAGCGTAGGAGGGAGCAGGCTTGAGGACACCGGGGAGCTGTTTTTT. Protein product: CASSVGGSRLEDTGELFF.

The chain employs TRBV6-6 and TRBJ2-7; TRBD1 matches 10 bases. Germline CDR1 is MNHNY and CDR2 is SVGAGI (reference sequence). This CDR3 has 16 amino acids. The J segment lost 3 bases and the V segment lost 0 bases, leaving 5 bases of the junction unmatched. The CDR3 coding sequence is TGTGCCAGCAGTTACTCGGGGACAGGGGAGGGCTACGAGCAGTACTTC. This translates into CASSYSGTGEGYEQYF.

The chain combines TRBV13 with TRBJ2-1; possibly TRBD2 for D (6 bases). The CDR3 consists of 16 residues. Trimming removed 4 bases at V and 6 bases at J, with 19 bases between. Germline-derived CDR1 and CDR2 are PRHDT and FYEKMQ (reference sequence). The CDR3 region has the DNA TGTGCCAGCAGCTCGAGGACGGGGGTGGTGGGCAATGAGCAGTTCTTC. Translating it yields CASSSRTGVVGNEQFF. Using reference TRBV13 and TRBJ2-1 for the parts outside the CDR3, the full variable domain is AAGVIQSPRHLIKEKRETATLKCYPIPRHDTVYWYQQGPGQDPQFLISFYEKMQSDKGSIPDRFSAQQFSDYHSELNMSSLELGDSALYFCASSSRTGVVGNEQFFGPGTRLTVL.

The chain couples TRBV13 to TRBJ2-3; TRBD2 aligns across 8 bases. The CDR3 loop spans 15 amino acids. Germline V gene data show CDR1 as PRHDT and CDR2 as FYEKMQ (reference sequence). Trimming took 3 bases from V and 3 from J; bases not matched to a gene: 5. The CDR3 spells CASSFRAGATDTQYF. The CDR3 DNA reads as TGTGCCAGCAGCTTTAGAGCGGGGGCGACAGATACGCAGTATTTT.

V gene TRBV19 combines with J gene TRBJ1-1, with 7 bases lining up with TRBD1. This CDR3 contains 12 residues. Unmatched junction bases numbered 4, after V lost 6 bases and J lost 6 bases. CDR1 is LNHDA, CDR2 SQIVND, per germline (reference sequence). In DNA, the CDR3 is TGTGCCAGTAGAGTACAGGGGTCTGAAGCTTTCTTT. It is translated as CASRVQGSEAFF.

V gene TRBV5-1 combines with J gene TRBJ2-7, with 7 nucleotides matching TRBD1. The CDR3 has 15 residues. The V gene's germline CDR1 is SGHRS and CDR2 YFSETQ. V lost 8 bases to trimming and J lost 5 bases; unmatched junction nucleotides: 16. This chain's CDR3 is CARTDSRQGANEQYF. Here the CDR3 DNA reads TGCGCCAGAACGGATTCTAGACAGGGTGCAAACGAGCAGTACTTC.

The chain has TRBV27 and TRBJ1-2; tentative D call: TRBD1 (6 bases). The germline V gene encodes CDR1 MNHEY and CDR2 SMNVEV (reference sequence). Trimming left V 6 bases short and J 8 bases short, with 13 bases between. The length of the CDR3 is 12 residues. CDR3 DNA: TGTGCCAGCAGGAGCAGGGGTCTAGGCTACACCTTC. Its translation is CASRSRGLGYTF.

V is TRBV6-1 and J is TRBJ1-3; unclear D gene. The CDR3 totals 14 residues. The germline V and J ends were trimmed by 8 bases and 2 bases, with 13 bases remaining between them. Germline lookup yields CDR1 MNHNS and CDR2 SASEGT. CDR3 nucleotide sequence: TGTGCCAGCGTTCCGATAGTGACTGGAAACACCATATATTTT. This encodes CASVPIVTGNTIYF.

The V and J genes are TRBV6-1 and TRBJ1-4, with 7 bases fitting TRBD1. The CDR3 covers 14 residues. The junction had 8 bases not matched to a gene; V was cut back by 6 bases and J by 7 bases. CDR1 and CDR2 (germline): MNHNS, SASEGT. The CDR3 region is CASRHRGAGEKLFF. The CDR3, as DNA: TGTGCCAGCAGACACAGGGGCGCAGGTGAAAAACTGTTTTTT.

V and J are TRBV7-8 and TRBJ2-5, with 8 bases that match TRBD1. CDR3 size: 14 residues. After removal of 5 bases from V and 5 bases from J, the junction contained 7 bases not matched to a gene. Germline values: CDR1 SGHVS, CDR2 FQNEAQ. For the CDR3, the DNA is TGTGCCAGCAGCCCTGTTCACAGGGGGGAGACCCAGTACTTC. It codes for CASSPVHRGETQYF.

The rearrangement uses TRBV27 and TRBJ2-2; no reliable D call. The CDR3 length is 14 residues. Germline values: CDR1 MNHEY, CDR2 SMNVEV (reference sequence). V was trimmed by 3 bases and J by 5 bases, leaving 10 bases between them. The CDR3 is CASSFSRWTGELFF. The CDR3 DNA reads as TGTGCCAGCAGTTTTTCCAGATGGACCGGGGAGCTGTTTTTT.

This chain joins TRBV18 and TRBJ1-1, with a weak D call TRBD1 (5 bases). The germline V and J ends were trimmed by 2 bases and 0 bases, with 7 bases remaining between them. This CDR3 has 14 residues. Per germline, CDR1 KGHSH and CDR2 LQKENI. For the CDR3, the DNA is TGTGCCAGCTCACCATCAGGGATGAACACTGAAGCTTTCTTT. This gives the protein CASSPSGMNTEAFF.

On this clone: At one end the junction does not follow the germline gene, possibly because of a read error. The chain's CDR3 is CSARDYGQPIF. CDR3 sequence (DNA): TGCAGTGCTAGGGATTACGGACAGCCAATCTTC. The V and J genes are TRBV20-1 and TRBJ2-7, with D perhaps TRBD1 (6 bases). Germline V lookup: CDR1 DFQATT, CDR2 SNEGSKA (reference sequence). This CDR3 has 11 residues.

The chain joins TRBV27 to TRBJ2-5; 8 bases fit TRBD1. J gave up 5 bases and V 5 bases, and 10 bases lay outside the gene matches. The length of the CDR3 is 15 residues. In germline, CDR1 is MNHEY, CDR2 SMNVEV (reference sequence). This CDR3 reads CASSEGPTGVETQYF. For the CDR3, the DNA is TGTGCCAGCAGTGAAGGACCGACAGGGGTCGAGACCCAGTACTTC.

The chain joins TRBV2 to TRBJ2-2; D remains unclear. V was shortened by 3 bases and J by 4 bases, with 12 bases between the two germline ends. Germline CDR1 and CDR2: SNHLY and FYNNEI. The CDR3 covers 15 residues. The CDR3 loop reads CASSELGSPTGELFF. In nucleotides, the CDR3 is TGTGCCAGCAGTGAGTTGGGTAGCCCCACCGGGGAGCTGTTTTTT.

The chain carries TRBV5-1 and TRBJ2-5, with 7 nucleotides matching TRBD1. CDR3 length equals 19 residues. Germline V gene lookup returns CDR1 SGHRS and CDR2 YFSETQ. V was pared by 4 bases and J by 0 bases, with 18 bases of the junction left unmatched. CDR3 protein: CASSGEWGQMDRNQETQYF. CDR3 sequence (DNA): TGCGCCAGCAGCGGAGAATGGGGACAGATGGACAGGAACCAAGAGACCCAGTACTTC.

In DNA, the CDR3 is TGTGCCAGCAGTGAATCTTTCGGCGGTGAGCAGTTCTTC. Its translation: CASSESFGGEQFF. This chain uses TRBV25-1 with TRBJ2-1; D gene uncertain. The CDR3 contains 13 residues. Per the germline V gene, CDR1 is MGHDK and CDR2 is SYGVNS. V gave up 1 base and J gave up 9 bases, with 10 bases separating them.

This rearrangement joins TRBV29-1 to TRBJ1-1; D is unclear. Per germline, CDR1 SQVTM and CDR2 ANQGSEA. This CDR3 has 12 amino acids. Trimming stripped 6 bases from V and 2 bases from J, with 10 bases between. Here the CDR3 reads CSVPNSNTEAFF. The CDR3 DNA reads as TGCAGCGTCCCTAACTCAAACACTGAAGCTTTCTTT.

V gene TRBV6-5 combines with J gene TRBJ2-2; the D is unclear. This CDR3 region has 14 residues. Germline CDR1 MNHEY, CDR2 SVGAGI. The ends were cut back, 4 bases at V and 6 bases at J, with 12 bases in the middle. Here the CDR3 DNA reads TGTGCCAGCAGTTTCTTAGAGTCCCCCGGGGAGCTGTTTTTT. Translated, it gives CASSFLESPGELFF.

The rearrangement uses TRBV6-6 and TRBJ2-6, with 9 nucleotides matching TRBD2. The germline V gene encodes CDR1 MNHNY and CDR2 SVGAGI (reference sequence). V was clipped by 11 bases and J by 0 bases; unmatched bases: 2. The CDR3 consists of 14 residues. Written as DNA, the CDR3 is TGTGCCGCGGGGGGGAGCTCTGGGGCCAACGTCCTGACTTTC. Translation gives CAAGGSSGANVLTF.